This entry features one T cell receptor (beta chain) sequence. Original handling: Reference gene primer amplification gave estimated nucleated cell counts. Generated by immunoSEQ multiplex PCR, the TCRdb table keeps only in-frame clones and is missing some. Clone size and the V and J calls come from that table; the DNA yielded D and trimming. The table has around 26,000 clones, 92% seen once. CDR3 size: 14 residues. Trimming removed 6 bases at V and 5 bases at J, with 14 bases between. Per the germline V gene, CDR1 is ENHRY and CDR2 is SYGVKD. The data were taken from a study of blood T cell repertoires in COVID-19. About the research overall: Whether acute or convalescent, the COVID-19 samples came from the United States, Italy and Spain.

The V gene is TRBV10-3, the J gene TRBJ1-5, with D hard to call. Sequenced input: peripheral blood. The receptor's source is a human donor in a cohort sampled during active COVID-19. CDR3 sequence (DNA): TGTGCCATCAGCACAGACATCACCGATCAGCCCCAGCATTTT. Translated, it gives CAISTDITDQPQHF.